Each of the 27 T cell receptor beta chains below was sequenced from the same sample in a study of cytomegalovirus exposure and HLA in healthy donors. PCR used 60 Vbeta primers and 13 Jbeta primers. Produced via immunoSEQ multiplex PCR; TCRdb's table is partial and in-frame only. The sample has more than 140,000 clones, over 60% seen once. The sequencing sample was made of PBMCs. Receptor source: a woman in her twenties or thirties in good health and CMV-seropositive.

This clone was observed once. The rearrangement links TRBV5-5 to TRBJ1-1, with D possibly matching TRBD1 (6 bases). Germline values: CDR1 SGHKS, CDR2 YYEKEE (reference sequence). The CDR3 is made up of 14 amino acids. V was clipped by 4 bases and J by 4 bases, with 14 bases between them. The CDR3 loop reads CASSPTQGSTEAFF. CDR3 nucleotide sequence: TGTGCCAGCAGCCCAACGCAGGGGAGCACTGAAGCTTTCTTT.

This clone was found a few times. The chain links TRBV5-4 to TRBJ2-1; 10 bases are a match to TRBD2. Losses at the gene ends were 0 bases for V and 9 bases for J; bases not matched to a gene: 9. Germline lookup yields CDR1 SGHNT and CDR2 YYREEE (reference sequence). CDR3 length: 16 residues. The CDR3, as DNA: TGTGCCAGCAGCTTGGGGTCCAGCGGGAGGGCCATTGAGCAGTTCTTC. This codes for CASSLGSSGRAIEQFF.

This chain connects TRBV7-3 to TRBJ1-1; D not resolved. Trimming pared 6 bases from V and 1 base from J, leaving 9 bases between. The germline CDR1 and CDR2 sequences are SGHTA and FQGTGA. This CDR3 contains 13 residues. CDR3 DNA sequence: TGTGCCAGCAGTCCAGAGGGGAACACTGAAGCTTTCTTT. Encoded protein: CASSPEGNTEAFF.

V is TRBV27 and J is TRBJ1-6; 9 nucleotides match TRBD1. The CDR3 is made up of 15 amino acids. V shed 5 bases and J 5 bases; nucleotides not matched to a gene: 4. Germline CDR1 reads MNHEY; CDR2 reads SMNVEV (reference sequence). The CDR3 DNA sequence: TGTGCCAGCAGTCCCGGGACAGGGAATAATTCACCCCTCCACTTT. It encodes CASSPGTGNNSPLHF.

This clone occurred a few times. The genes are TRBV29-1 and TRBJ2-1; the D gene is possibly TRBD2 (7 bases). Trimming cost V 6 bases and J 2 bases, with 14 bases left between them. This CDR3 has 14 amino acids. The germline V gene encodes CDR1 SQVTM and CDR2 ANQGSEA. The CDR3 sequence: CSVVGGPAYNEQFF. The CDR3 nucleotides are TGCAGCGTCGTGGGGGGGCCGGCCTACAATGAGCAGTTCTTC.

The genes are TRBV5-1 and TRBJ2-1; tentatively, D is TRBD2 (6 bases). The CDR3 covers 15 residues. Germline V gene lookup returns CDR1 SGHRS and CDR2 YFSETQ. Trimming pared 2 bases from V and 4 bases from J, leaving 13 bases between. CDR3 sequence: CASSLSGLIYNEQFF. Written as DNA, the CDR3 is TGCGCCAGCAGCTTATCGGGACTGATTTACAATGAGCAGTTCTTC.

The chain carries TRBV6-5 and TRBJ2-5; 10 bases fit TRBD1. With V trimmed by 0 bases and J by 5 bases, 6 bases remained unmatched. Germline V CDR1 and CDR2: MNHEY, SVGAGI. The CDR3 is 16 residues long. This CDR3 is CASSYSADRGQETQYF. The CDR3 DNA reads TGTGCCAGCAGTTACTCTGCCGACAGGGGGCAGGAGACCCAGTACTTC.

The sample holds one count of this clone. The gene calls are TRBV27 and TRBJ2-5; D unclear. This CDR3 comprises 13 residues. The ends were cut back, 2 bases at V and 5 bases at J, with 9 bases in the middle. The germline CDR1 and CDR2 sequences are MNHEY and SMNVEV (reference sequence). CDR3 DNA sequence: TGTGCCAGCAGTTTAGGCATCTTGGAGACCCAGTACTTC. Translation gives CASSLGILETQYF.

The genes are TRBV4-2 and TRBJ2-7; no firm D call. The V end lost 0 bases, the J end lost 0 bases, and 9 bases lay between the germline ends. The CDR3 is 15 amino acids. In germline, CDR1 is LGHNA, CDR2 YNFKEQ. The CDR3 region is CASSQDLLNSYEQYF. The DNA of the CDR3 is TGTGCCAGCAGCCAAGATCTGCTAAACTCCTACGAGCAGTACTTC.

The rearrangement links TRBV6-5 to TRBJ2-7; 7 bases line up with TRBD2. This CDR3 region has 15 residues. The J segment lost 3 bases and the V segment lost 7 bases, leaving 12 bases of the junction unmatched. Per the germline V gene, CDR1 is MNHEY and CDR2 is SVGAGI. DNA for the CDR3: TGTGCCAGCAAGGGCCTGGGAAGCGGGAACTACGAGCAGTACTTC. Amino acid sequence: CASKGLGSGNYEQYF.

The V call is TRBV19, the J call TRBJ1-1, with TRBD1 identical over 8 bases. The CDR3 contains 13 residues. V shed 5 bases and J 6 bases; nucleotides not matched to a gene: 5. Germline V gives CDR1 LNHDA, CDR2 SQIVND (reference sequence). CDR3 sequence: CASSPRDRSEAFF. The CDR3 DNA sequence: TGTGCCAGTAGTCCTAGGGACAGGTCTGAAGCTTTCTTT. Full variable domain (outside the CDR3, taken from reference TRBV19 and TRBJ1-1): DGGITQSPKYLFRKEGQNVTLSCEQNLNHDAMYWYRQDPGQGLRLIYYSQIVNDFQKGDIAEGYSVSREKKESFPLTVTSAQKNPTAFYLCASSPRDRSEAFFGQGTRLTVV.

This sequence joins TRBV19 and TRBJ2-4, with TRBD2 matching over 10 bases. The CDR3 runs to 17 residues. CDR1 and CDR2 (germline): LNHDA, SQIVND (reference sequence). The V and J ends lost 3 bases and 4 bases, in that order; junction bases with no gene match: 9. The CDR3 loop reads CASSIQASGGPKNIQYF. In DNA, the CDR3 is TGTGCCAGTAGTATTCAGGCTAGCGGGGGCCCGAAAAACATTCAGTACTTC.

The chain couples TRBV5-1 to TRBJ2-5; D might be TRBD2 (6 bases). The germline V and J ends were trimmed by 3 bases and 4 bases, with 10 bases remaining between them. The V gene's germline CDR1 is SGHRS and CDR2 YFSETQ. CDR3 length: 13 amino acids. The CDR3 is CASSSGVGETQYF. The CDR3 nucleotides read TGCGCCAGCAGCTCGGGGGTCGGAGAGACCCAGTACTTC.

The CDR3 DNA sequence: TGCGCCAGCAGCTTCGGACTAGCGTACTACGAGCAGTACTTC. This translates into CASSFGLAYYEQYF. This chain joins TRBV5-1 and TRBJ2-7, with 9 bases identical to TRBD2. The CDR3 covers 14 residues. CDR1 is SGHRS and CDR2 is YFSETQ in the germline V gene. The junction had 3 bases not matched to a gene; V was cut back by 2 bases and J by 3 bases.

The chain joins TRBV5-6 to TRBJ2-6; 12 nucleotides align to TRBD1. The CDR3 loop spans 19 amino acids. V trimming: 3 bases; J trimming: 4 bases; junction bases outside the gene matches: 11. Germline V gene data show CDR1 as SGHDT and CDR2 as YYEEEE. The CDR3 is CASSSTGTGGAGGANVLTF. The CDR3 nucleotides are TGTGCCAGCAGCTCCACCGGGACAGGGGGCGCGGGGGGGGCCAACGTCCTGACTTTC.

The rearrangement joins TRBV11-3 to TRBJ1-1; D perhaps matches TRBD1 (5 bases). V lost 1 base and J lost 2, with 8 bases in between. CDR1 and CDR2 from the germline V gene are SGHNT and YENEEA. The length of the CDR3 is 14 residues. CDR3 bases: TGTGCCAGCAGCTTAGGGGGCTCTAACACTGAAGCTTTCTTT. Its translation is CASSLGGSNTEAFF.

V usage is TRBV21-1 and J usage is TRBJ2-7; the listed D gene, TRBD2, was not tested against the DNA. TRBV21-1 is shown as a pseudogene. This CDR3 is built from 16 residues. CDR3 sequence reads: CAIQTFRDFPSYEQYF. DNA of the CDR3: TGTGCCATCCAAACCTTCAGGGACTTCCCCTCCTACGAGCAGTACTTC.

This clone was observed a few times. V gene TRBV6-5 combines with J gene TRBJ1-5; D remains ambiguous. Looked up from germline, CDR1 is MNHEY and CDR2 is SVGAGI. V gave up 6 bases and J gave up 3 bases, with 15 bases separating them. This CDR3 contains 15 residues. This chain's CDR3 is CASSRTYSSNQPQHF. CDR3 sequence (DNA): TGTGCCAGCAGCCGCACATACAGTTCCAATCAGCCCCAGCATTTT.

This chain's CDR3 is CASRGAANTGELFF. Written as DNA, the CDR3 is TGTGCCAGCAGGGGAGCGGCGAACACCGGGGAGCTGTTTTTT. The chain uses TRBV9 and TRBJ2-2; tentative D call: TRBD2 (5 bases). Germline V gene lookup returns CDR1 SGDLS and CDR2 YYNGEE. This CDR3 has 14 amino acids. V lost 5 bases and J 0 bases, leaving 8 bases between the germline ends.

V gene TRBV23-1 combines with J gene TRBJ1-6; D remains ambiguous. TRBV23-1 is labeled an ORF, and its function is uncertain. There are 16 residues in the CDR3. V was pared by 4 bases and J by 4 bases, with 14 bases between. The CDR3 loop is CASSPPPLSYNSPLHF. CDR3 DNA: TGCGCCAGCAGTCCCCCCCCGTTATCGTATAATTCACCCCTCCACTTT.

The chain carries TRBV14 and TRBJ2-7; D possibly corresponds to TRBD1 (5 bases). The CDR3 totals 17 residues. Trimming took off 0 bases at V and 7 bases at J, with 22 bases between the two ends. Looked up from germline, CDR1 is SGHDN and CDR2 is FVKESK. CDR3 in amino acids: CASSQDLGGRVTWEQYF. Written as DNA, the CDR3 is TGTGCCAGCAGCCAAGATCTTGGTGGCAGGGTAACGTGGGAGCAGTACTTC.

J is TRBJ1-5 and V is TRBV28; D ambiguous. The CDR3 is made up of 12 amino acids. The germline V gene encodes CDR1 MDHEN and CDR2 SYDVKM. V gave up 6 bases and J gave up 5 bases, with 8 bases separating them. The CDR3 loop reads CASRGSYQPQHF. The CDR3 DNA is TGTGCCAGCAGGGGCAGCTATCAGCCCCAGCATTTT.

V and J are TRBV5-1 and TRBJ1-1; unclear D gene. The CDR3 extends over 14 amino acids. With 0 bases removed from V and 5 bases from J, the gap between germline ends came to 11 bases. Germline CDR1 is SGHRS and CDR2 is YFSETQ. CDR3 protein: CASSLGSGETEAFF. The CDR3 nucleotides are TGCGCCAGCAGCTTGGGGAGCGGGGAAACTGAAGCTTTCTTT.

The rearrangement links TRBV19 to TRBJ1-5, with a tentative D call TRBD1 (5 bases). Deletions cut 4 bases from V and 2 bases from J, with 12 bases between. Germline V CDR1 and CDR2: LNHDA, SQIVND (reference sequence). The CDR3 is 15 amino acids. The CDR3 DNA follows: TGTGCCAGTAGTACGCGAGGGACTGGCAATCAGCCCCAGCATTTT. This sequence encodes CASSTRGTGNQPQHF. The full variable domain, its missing parts supplied by reference TRBV19 and TRBJ1-5, is DGGITQSPKYLFRKEGQNVTLSCEQNLNHDAMYWYRQDPGQGLRLIYYSQIVNDFQKGDIAEGYSVSREKKESFPLTVTSAQKNPTAFYLCASSTRGTGNQPQHFGDGTRLSIL.

This clone occurred a few times. The J gene is TRBJ2-1, the V gene TRBV27; 13 bases are a match to TRBD2. Germline V gene sequence: CDR1 MNHEY, CDR2 SMNVEV (reference sequence). The length of the CDR3 is 14 residues. Trimming took 8 bases from V and 12 from J; bases not matched to a gene: 10. This CDR3 is CASSITSGGEGQFF. The CDR3 DNA reads TGTGCCAGCTCTATTACTAGCGGGGGGGAAGGGCAGTTCTTC.

J is TRBJ2-3 and V is TRBV7-8; tentative D call: TRBD2 (5 bases). Trimming took 10 bases from V and 2 from J, leaving 16 bases between them. CDR3 length equals 14 residues. In germline, CDR1 is SGHVS, CDR2 FQNEAQ. Here the CDR3 DNA reads TGTGCCACCAAAGGCTGGGAGCCCACAGATACGCAGTATTTT. This gives the protein CATKGWEPTDTQYF.

The chain carries TRBV5-1 and TRBJ2-5; 10 nucleotides align to TRBD1. Germline CDR1 reads SGHRS; CDR2 reads YFSETQ. V lost 4 bases to trimming and J lost 3 bases; unmatched junction nucleotides: 6. The CDR3 has 15 residues. The CDR3 region is CASSISGTGEETQYF. CDR3 in DNA: TGCGCCAGCAGCATCTCCGGGACAGGGGAAGAGACCCAGTACTTC.